The 3 T cell receptor beta chains listed next were all sequenced from one sample in a study of T cell responses to AZD1222 COVID-19 vaccine. Profiling relied on immunoSEQ multiplex PCR, and the TCRdb table lists in-frame clones only, not all of them. This table has approximately 150,000 clones, around 94% appearing once. The sample here was peripheral blood, taken on day 0 of AZD1222 vaccination. The receptors were sampled from an adult in good health.

V gene TRBV27 combines with J gene TRBJ1-2; tentative D call: TRBD1 (6 bases). From germline, CDR1 is MNHEY and CDR2 SMNVEV (reference sequence). V lost 5 bases to trimming and J lost 4 bases, with 17 bases between them. The CDR3 is made up of 15 amino acids. The CDR3 loop is CASSISPTGVYGYTF. The CDR3 nucleotides are TGTGCCAGCAGTATCTCGCCGACAGGCGTCTATGGCTACACCTTC.

The rearrangement joins TRBV5-1 to TRBJ2-5; no clear D gene. The germline V gene has CDR1 SGHRS and CDR2 YFSETQ. With 1 base removed from V and 5 bases from J, the gap between germline ends came to 6 bases. This CDR3 contains 12 residues. The DNA of the CDR3 is TGCGCCAGCAGCTTGATAGGGGAGACCCAGTACTTC. It is translated as CASSLIGETQYF.

CDR3 residues: CASSLQLPPGNQPQHF. The CDR3 DNA reads TGTGCCAGCAGCTTACAGCTTCCTCCCGGCAATCAGCCCCAGCATTTT. This rearrangement joins TRBV7-9 to TRBJ1-5; D remains unclear. Trimming cost V 2 bases and J 2 bases, with 13 bases left between them. CDR3 length: 16 residues. The V gene's germline CDR1 is SEHNR and CDR2 FQNEAQ (reference sequence).